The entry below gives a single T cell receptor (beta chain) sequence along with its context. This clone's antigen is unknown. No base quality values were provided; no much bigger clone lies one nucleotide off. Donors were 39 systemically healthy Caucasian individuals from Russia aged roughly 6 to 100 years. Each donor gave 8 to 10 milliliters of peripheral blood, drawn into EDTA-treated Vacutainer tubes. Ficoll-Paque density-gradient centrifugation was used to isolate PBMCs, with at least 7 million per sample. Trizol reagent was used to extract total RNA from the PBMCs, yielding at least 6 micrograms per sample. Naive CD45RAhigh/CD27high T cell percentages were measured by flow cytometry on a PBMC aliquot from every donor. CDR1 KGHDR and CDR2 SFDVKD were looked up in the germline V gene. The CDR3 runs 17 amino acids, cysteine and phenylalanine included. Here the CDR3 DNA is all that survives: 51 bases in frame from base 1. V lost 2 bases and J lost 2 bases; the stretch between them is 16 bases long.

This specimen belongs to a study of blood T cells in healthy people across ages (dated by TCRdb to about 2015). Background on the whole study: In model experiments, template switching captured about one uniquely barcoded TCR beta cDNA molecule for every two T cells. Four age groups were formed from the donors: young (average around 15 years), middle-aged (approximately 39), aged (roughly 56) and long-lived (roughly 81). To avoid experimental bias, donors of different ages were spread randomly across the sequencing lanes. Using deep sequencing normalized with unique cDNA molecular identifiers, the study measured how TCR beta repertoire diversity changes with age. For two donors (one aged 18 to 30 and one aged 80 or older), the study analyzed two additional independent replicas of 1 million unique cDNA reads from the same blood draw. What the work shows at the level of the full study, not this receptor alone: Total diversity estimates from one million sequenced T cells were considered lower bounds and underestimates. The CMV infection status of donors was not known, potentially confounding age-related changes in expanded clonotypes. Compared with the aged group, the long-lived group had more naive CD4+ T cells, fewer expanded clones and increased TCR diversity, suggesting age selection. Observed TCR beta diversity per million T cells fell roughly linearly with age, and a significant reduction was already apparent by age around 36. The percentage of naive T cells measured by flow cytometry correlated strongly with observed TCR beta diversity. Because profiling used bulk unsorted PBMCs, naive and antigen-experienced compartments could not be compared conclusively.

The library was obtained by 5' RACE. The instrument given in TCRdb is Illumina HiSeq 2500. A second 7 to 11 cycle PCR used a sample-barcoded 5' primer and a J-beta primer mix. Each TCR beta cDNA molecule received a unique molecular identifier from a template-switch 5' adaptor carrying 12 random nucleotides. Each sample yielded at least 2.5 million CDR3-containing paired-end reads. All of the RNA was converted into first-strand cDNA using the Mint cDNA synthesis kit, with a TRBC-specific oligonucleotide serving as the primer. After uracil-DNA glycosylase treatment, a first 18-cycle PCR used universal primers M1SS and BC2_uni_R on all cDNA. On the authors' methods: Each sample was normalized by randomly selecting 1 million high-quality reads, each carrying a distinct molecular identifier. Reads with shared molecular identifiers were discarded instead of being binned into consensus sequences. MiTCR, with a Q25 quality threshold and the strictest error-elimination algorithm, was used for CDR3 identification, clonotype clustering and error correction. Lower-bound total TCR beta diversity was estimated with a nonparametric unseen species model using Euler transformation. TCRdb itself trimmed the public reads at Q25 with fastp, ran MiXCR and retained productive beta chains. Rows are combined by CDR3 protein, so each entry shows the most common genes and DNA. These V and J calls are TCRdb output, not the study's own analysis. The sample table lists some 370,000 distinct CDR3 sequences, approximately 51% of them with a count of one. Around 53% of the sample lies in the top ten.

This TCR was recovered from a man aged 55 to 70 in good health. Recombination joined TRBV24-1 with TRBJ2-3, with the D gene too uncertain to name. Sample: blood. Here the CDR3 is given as CATSDSGPPSPTDTQYF. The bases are TGTGCCACCAGTGATTCCGGACCTCCGTCCCCCACAGATACGCAGTATTTT.